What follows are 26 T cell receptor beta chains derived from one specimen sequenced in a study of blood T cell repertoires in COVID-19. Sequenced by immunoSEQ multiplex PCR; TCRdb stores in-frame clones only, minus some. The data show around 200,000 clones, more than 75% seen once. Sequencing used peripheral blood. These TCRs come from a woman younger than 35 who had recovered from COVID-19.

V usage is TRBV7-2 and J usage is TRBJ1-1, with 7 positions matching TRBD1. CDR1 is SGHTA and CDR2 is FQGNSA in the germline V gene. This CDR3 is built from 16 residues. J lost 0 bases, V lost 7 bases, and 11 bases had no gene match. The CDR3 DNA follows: TGTGCCAGCAAGGGGGCGGGGGGACTGATGAACACTGAAGCTTTCTTT. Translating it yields CASKGAGGLMNTEAFF.

Here the CDR3 reads CACRQSLSTDTQYF. The CDR3 DNA reads as TGTGCCTGCCGACAGAGCCTTAGCACAGATACGCAGTATTTT. This rearrangement joins TRBV6-5 to TRBJ2-3, with a possible D match to TRBD1 (5 bases). Germline CDR1 MNHEY, CDR2 SVGAGI. The CDR3 has 14 amino acids. V was pared by 11 bases and J by 0 bases, with 15 bases between.

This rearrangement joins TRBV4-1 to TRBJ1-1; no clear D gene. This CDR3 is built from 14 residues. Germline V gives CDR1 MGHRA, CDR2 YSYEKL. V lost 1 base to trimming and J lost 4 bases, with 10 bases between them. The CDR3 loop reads CASSQGMEGTEAFF. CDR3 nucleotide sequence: TGCGCCAGCAGCCAAGGAATGGAGGGCACTGAAGCTTTCTTT.

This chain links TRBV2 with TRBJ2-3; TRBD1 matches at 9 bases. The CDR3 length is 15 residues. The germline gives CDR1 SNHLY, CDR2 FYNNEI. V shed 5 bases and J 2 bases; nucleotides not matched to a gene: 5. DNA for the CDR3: TGTGCCAGCAGTCCCGGGACAGGGAACACAGATACGCAGTATTTT. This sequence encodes CASSPGTGNTDTQYF.

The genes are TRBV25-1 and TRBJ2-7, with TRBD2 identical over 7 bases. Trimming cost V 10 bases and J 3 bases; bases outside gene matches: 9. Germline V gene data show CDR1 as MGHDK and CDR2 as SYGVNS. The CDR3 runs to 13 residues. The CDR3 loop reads CANPGLVFYEQYV. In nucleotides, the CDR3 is TGTGCCAACCCTGGACTAGTATTCTACGAGCAGTACGTC.

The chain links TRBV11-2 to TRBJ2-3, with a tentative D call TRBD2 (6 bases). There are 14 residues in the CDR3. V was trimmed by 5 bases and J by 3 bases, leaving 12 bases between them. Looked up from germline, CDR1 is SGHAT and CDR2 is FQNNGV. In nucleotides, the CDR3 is TGTGCCAGCAGCCGGGACTTCTCTACAGATACGCAGTATTTT. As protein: CASSRDFSTDTQYF.

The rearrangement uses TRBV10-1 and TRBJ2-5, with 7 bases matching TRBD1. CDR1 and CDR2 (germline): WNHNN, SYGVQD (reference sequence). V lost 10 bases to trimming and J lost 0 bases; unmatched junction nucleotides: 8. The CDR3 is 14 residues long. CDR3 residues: CATRTGRYQETQYF. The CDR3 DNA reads TGCGCCACCAGGACAGGAAGGTACCAAGAGACCCAGTACTTC.

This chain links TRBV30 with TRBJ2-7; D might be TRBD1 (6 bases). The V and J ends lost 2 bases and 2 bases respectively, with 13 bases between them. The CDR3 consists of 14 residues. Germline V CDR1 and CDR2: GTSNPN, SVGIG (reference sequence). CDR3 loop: CAWSPGQGTYEQYV. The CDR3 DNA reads TGTGCCTGGAGTCCGGGACAAGGGACCTACGAGCAGTACGTC.

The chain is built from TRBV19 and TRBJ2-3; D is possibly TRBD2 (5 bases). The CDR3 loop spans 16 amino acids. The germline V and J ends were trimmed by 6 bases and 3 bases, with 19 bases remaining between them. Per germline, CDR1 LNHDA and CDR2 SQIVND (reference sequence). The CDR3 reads CASRSIGNSGTDTQYF. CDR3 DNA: TGTGCCAGTAGAAGTATCGGGAATTCGGGAACAGATACGCAGTATTTT. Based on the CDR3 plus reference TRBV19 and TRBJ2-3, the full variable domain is DGGITQSPKYLFRKEGQNVTLSCEQNLNHDAMYWYRQDPGQGLRLIYYSQIVNDFQKGDIAEGYSVSREKKESFPLTVTSAQKNPTAFYLCASRSIGNSGTDTQYFGPGTRLTVL.

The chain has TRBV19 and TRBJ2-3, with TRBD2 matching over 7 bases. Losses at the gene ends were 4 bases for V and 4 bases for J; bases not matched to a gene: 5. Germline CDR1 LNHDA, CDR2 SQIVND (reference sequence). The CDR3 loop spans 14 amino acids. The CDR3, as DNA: TGTGCCAGTAGTACGGCTAGCGGAGCAGATACGCAGTATTTT. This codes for CASSTASGADTQYF.

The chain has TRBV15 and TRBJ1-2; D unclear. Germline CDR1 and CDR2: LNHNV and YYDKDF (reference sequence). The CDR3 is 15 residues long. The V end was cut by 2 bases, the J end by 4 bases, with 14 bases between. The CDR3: CATSRPLGLSYGYTF. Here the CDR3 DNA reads TGTGCCACCAGCAGACCTCTCGGACTATCCTATGGCTACACCTTC.

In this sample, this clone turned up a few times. For the CDR3, the DNA is TGTGCCAGCTCACCAGGGGGCCCCGAGCCCCAGCATTTT. It is translated as CASSPGGPEPQHF. This sequence joins TRBV18 and TRBJ1-5; a possible D gene is TRBD1 (6 bases). The CDR3 consists of 13 residues. CDR1 KGHSH and CDR2 LQKENI come from the germline V gene. Deletions cut 2 bases from V and 8 bases from J, with 10 bases between.

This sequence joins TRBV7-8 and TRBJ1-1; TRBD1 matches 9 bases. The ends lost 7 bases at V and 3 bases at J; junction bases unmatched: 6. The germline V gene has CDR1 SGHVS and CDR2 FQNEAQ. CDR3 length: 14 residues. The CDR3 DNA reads TGTGCCAGCACCGACAGGGGGTTTGACACTGAAGCTTTCTTT. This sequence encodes CASTDRGFDTEAFF.

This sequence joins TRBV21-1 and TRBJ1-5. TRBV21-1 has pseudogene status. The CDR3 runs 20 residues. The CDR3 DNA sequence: TGTGCCAGCAGCAAGGATCCCTACGACTACACCCGGCGGAGCAATCAGCCCCAGCATTTT. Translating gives CASSKDPYDYTRRSNQPQHF.

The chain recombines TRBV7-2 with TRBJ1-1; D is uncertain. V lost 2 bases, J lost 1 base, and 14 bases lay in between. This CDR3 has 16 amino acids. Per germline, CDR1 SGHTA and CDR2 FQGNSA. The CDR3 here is CASSLWAGEGNTEAFF. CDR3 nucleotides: TGTGCCAGCAGCTTATGGGCAGGTGAGGGGAACACTGAAGCTTTCTTT.

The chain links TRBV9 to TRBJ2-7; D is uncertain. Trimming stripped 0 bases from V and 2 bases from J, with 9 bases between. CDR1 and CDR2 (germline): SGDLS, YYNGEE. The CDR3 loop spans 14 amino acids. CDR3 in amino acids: CASSVGSTPYEQYF. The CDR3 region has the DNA TGTGCCAGCAGCGTAGGCTCTACCCCCTACGAGCAGTACTTC. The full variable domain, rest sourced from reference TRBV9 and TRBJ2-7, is DSGVTQTPKHLITATGQRVTLRCSPRSGDLSVYWYQQSLDQGLQFLIQYYNGEERAKGNILERFSAQQFPDLHSELNLSSLELGDSALYFCASSVGSTPYEQYFGPGTRLTVT.

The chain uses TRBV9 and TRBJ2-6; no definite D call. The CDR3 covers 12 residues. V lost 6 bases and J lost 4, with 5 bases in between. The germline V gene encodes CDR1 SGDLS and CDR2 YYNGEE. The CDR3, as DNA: TGTGCCAGCACAGTCGGGGCCAACGTCCTGACTTTC. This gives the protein CASTVGANVLTF.

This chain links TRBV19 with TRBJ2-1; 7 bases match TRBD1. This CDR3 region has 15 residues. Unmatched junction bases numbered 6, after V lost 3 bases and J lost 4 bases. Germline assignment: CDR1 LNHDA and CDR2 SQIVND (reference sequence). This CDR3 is CASSIPAGGYNEQFF. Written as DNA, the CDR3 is TGTGCCAGTAGTATCCCGGCAGGGGGATACAATGAGCAGTTCTTC.

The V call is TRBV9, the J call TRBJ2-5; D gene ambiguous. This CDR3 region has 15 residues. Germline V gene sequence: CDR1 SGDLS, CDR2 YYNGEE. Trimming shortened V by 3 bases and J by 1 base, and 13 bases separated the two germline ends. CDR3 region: CASSAPPPGQETQYF. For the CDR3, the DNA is TGTGCCAGCAGCGCACCTCCCCCAGGCCAAGAGACCCAGTACTTC.

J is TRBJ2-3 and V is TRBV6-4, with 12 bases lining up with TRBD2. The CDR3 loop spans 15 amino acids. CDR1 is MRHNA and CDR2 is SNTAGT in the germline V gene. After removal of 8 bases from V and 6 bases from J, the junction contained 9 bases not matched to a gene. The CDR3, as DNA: TGTGCCAGCGCCGGGACTAGCGGGCCGGGGGATACGCAGTATTTT. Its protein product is CASAGTSGPGDTQYF.

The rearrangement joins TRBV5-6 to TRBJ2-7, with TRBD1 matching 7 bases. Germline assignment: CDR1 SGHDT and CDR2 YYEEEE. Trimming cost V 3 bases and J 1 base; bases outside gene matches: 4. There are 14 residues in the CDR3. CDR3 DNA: TGTGCCAGCAGCTCAGGGACAGATTCCTACGAGCAGTACTTC. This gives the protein CASSSGTDSYEQYF.

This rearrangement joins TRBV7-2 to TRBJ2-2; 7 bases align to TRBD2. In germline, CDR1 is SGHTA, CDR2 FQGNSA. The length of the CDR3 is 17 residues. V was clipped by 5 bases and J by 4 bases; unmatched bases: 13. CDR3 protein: CASSRIGRGGPTGELFF. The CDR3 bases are TGTGCCAGCAGCCGCATTGGGCGCGGGGGACCCACCGGGGAGCTGTTTTTT.

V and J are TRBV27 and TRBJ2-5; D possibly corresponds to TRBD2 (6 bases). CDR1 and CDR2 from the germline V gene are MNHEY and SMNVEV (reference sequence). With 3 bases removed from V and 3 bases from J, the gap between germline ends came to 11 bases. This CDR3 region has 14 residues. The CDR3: CASSFTSPKETQYF. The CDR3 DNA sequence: TGTGCCAGCAGTTTTACTAGCCCAAAAGAGACCCAGTACTTC.

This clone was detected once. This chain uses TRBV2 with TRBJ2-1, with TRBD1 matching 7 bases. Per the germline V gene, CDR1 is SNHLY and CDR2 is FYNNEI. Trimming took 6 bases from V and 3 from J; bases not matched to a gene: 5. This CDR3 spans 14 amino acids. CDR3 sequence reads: CASRGGGYYNEQFF. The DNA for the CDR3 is TGTGCCAGCAGAGGGGGCGGCTACTACAATGAGCAGTTCTTC.

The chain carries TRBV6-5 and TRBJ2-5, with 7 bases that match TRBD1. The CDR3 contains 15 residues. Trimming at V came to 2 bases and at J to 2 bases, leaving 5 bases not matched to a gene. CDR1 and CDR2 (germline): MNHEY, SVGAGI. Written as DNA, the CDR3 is TGTGCCAGCAGTTACCACGGGACAGCACAAGAGACCCAGTACTTC. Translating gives CASSYHGTAQETQYF.

CDR3 region: CSVDAPDPLRVVEQYV. The DNA of the CDR3 is TGCAGCGTTGATGCCCCTGATCCACTACGTGTTGTAGAGCAGTACGTC. The rearrangement uses TRBV29-1 and TRBJ2-7; no definite D call. CDR3 length: 16 amino acids. Germline V gene lookup returns CDR1 SQVTM and CDR2 ANQGSEA. V was shortened by 3 bases and J by 7 bases, with 25 bases between the two germline ends.